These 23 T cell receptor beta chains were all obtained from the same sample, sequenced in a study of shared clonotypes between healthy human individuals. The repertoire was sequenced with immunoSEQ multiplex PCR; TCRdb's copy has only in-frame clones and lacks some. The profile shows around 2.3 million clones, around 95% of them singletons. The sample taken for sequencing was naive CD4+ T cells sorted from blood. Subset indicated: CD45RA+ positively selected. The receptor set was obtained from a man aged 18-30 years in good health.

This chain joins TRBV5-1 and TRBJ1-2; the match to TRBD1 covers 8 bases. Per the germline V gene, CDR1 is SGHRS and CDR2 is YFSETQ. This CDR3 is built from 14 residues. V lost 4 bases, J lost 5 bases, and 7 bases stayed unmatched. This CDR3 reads CASSQQTGEYGYTF. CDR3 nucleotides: TGCGCCAGCAGCCAACAGACAGGGGAGTATGGCTACACCTTC.

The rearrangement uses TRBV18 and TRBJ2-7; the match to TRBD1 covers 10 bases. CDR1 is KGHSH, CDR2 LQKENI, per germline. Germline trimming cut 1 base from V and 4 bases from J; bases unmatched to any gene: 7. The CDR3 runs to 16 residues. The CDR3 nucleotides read TGTGCCAGCTCACCACGGACAGGGGGACGGTCATACGAGCAGTACTTC. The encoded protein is CASSPRTGGRSYEQYF.

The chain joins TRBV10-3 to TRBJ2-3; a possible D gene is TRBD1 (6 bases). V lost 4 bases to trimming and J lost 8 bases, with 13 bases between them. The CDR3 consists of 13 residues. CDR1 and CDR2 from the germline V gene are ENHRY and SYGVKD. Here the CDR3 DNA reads TGTGCCATCAGTGCGGCAGGGGCGGGTACGCAGTATTTT. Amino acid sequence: CAISAAGAGTQYF.

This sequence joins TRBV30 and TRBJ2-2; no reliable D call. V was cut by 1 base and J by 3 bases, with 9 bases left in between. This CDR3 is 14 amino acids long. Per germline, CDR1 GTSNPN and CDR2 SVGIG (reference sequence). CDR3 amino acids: CAWSEDPYTGELFF. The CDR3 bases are TGTGCCTGGAGTGAAGACCCTTACACCGGGGAGCTGTTTTTT.

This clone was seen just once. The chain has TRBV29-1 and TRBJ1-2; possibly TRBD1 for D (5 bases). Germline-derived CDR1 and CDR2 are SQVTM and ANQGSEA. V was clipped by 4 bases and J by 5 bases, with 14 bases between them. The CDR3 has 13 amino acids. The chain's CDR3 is CSVAQGLGYGYTF. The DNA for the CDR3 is TGCAGCGTTGCCCAGGGACTCGGTTATGGCTACACCTTC.

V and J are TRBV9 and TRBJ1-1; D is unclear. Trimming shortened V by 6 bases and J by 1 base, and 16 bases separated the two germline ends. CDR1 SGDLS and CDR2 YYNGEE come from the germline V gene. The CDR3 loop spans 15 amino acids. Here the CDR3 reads CASTAQVSGNTEAFF. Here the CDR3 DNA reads TGTGCCAGCACCGCGCAAGTGTCCGGGAACACTGAAGCTTTCTTT.

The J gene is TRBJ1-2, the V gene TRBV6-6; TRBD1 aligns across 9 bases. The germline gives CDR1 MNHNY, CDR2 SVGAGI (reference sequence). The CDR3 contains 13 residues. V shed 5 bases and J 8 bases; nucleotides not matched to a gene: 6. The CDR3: CASSRRQGEGYTF. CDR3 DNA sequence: TGTGCCAGCAGTCGCCGACAGGGGGAAGGCTACACCTTC.

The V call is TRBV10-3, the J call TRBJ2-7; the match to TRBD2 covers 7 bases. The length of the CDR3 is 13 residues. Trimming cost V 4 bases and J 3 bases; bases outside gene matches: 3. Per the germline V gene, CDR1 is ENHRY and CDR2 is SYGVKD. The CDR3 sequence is CAISGGEGYEQYF. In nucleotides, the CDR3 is TGTGCCATCAGTGGGGGGGAGGGCTACGAGCAGTACTTC.

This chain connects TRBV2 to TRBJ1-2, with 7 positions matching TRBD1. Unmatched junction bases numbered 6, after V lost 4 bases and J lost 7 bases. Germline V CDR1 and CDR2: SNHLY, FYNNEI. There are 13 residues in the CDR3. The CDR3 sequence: CASSVGRGTGYTF. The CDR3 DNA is TGTGCCAGCAGTGTGGGCAGGGGGACTGGCTACACCTTC.

The CDR3 is CASSNPQGTQPQHF. The CDR3 nucleotides read TGTGCCAGCAGCAACCCACAGGGGACTCAGCCCCAGCATTTT. This sequence joins TRBV21-1 and TRBJ1-5; TRBD1 is the table's D call, not checked against the DNA. TRBV21-1 is annotated as a pseudogene. This CDR3 contains 14 residues.

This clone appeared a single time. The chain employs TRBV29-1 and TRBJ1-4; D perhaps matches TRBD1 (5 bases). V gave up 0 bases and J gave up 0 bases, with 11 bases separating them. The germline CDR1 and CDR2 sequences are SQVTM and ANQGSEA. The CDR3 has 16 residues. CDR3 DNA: TGCAGCGTTGAAGAGGCTCGGGGGGCAACTAATGAAAAACTGTTTTTT. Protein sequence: CSVEEARGATNEKLFF.

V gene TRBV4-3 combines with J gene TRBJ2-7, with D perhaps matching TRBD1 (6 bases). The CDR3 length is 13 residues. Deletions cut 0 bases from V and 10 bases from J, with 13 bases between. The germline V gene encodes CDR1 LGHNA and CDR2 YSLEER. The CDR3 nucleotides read TGCGCCAGCAGCCAAGATCTAGGGGGACAACAGTACTTC. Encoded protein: CASSQDLGGQQYF.

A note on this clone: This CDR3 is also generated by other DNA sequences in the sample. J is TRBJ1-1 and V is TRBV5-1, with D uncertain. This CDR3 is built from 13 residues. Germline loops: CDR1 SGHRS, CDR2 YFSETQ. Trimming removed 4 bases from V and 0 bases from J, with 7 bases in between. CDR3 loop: CASSPGLNTEAFF. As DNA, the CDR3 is TGCGCCAGCAGCCCCGGGCTGAACACTGAAGCTTTCTTT.

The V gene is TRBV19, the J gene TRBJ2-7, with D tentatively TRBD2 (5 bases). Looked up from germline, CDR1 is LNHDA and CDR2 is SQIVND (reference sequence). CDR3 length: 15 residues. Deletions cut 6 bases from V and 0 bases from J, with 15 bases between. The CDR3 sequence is CASSDGAVASYEQYF. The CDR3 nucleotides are TGTGCCAGTAGCGACGGAGCGGTCGCCTCCTACGAGCAGTACTTC. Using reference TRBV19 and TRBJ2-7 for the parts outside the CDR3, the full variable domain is DGGITQSPKYLFRKEGQNVTLSCEQNLNHDAMYWYRQDPGQGLRLIYYSQIVNDFQKGDIAEGYSVSREKKESFPLTVTSAQKNPTAFYLCASSDGAVASYEQYFGPGTRLTVT.

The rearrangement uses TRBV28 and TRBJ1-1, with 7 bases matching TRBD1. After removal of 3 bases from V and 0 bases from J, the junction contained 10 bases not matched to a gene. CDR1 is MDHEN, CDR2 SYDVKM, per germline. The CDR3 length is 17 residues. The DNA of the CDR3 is TGTGCCAGCAGTTTCAACAGGGGATTTTTTATGAACACTGAAGCTTTCTTT. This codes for CASSFNRGFFMNTEAFF.

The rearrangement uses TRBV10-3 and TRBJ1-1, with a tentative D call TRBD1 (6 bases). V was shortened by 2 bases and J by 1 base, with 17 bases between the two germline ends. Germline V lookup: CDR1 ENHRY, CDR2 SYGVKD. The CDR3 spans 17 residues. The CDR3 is CAISEVLGQGKNTEAFF. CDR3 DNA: TGTGCCATCAGTGAGGTATTAGGGCAGGGGAAGAACACTGAAGCTTTCTTT.

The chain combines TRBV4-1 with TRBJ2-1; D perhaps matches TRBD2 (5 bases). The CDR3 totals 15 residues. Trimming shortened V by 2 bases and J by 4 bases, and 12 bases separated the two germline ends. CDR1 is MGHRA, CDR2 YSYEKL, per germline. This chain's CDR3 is CASSQNSAEYNEQFF. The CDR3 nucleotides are TGCGCCAGCAGCCAAAATTCAGCGGAGTACAATGAGCAGTTCTTC.

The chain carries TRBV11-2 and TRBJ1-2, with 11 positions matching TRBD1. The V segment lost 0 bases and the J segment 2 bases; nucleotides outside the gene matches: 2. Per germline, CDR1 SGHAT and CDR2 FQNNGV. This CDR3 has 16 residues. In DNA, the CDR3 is TGTGCCAGCAGCTTAGATGGGGACAGGGGGAACTATGGCTACACCTTC. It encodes CASSLDGDRGNYGYTF. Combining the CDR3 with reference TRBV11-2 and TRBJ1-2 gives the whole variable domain EAGVAQSPRYKIIEKRQSVAFWCNPISGHATLYWYQQILGQGPKLLIQFQNNGVVDDSQLPKDRFSAERLKGVDSTLKIQPAKLEDSAVYLCASSLDGDRGNYGYTFGSGTRLTVV.

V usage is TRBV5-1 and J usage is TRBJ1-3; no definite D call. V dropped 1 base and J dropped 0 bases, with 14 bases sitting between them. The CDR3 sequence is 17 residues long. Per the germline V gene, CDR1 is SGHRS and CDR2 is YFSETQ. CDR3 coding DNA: TGCGCCAGCAGCTTGAATATTGGCCGGTTCTCTGGAAACACCATATATTTT. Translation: CASSLNIGRFSGNTIYF.

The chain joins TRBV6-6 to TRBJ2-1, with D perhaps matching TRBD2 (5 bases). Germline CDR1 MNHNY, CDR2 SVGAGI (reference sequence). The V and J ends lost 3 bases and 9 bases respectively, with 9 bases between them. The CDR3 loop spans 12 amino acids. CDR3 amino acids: CASSYVGSEQFF. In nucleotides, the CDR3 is TGTGCCAGCAGTTATGTAGGGAGTGAGCAGTTCTTC.

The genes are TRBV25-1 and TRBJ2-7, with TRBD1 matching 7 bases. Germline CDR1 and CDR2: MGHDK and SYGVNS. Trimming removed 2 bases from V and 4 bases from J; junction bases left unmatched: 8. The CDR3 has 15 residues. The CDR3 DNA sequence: TGTGCCAGCAGTGAAGGACCAGGGGGATTGTACGAGCAGTACTTC. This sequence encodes CASSEGPGGLYEQYF.

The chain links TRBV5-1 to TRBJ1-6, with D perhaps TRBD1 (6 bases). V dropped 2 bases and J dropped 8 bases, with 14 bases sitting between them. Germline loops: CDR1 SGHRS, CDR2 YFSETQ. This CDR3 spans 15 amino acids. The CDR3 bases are TGCGCCAGCAGCTTAGGTTCACAGGGAGATTCACCCCTCCACTTT. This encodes CASSLGSQGDSPLHF. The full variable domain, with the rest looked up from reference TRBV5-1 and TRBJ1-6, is KAGVTQTPRYLIKTRGQQVTLSCSPISGHRSVSWYQQTPGQGLQFLFEYFSETQRNKGNFPGRFSGRQFSNSRSEMNVSTLELGDSALYLCASSLGSQGDSPLHFGNGTRLTVT.

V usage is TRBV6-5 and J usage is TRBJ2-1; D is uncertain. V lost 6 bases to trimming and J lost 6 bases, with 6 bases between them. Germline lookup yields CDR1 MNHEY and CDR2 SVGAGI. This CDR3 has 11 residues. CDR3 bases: TGTGCCAGCAGCGAACTCAATGAGCAGTTCTTC. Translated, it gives CASSELNEQFF.